This section outlines one TCR beta chain sequence together with its context. Its antigen is unknown. Nothing much larger sits one base from this clone, and base qualities are not available. The data were taken from a study of blood T cell repertoires in COVID-19 (dated by TCRdb to about 2020). The study in broad terms: Samples covering the acute and convalescent phases of COVID-19 were provided by collaborators in the United States, Italy and Spain. HLA class I and class II types, where available, came from metadata supplied by the sample provider rather than from assay-based typing. The repertoires were released in a freely available public database intended as a resource for research on the immune response to SARS-CoV-2. The material from the prospective study consisted of cDNA or gDNA derived from T cells, B-cell-depleted T cells, or PBMCs. The samples were drawn from the first 160 participants of the ongoing ImmuneRACE study and from 1,254 subjects provided by 6 global collaborators. The dataset comprised deeply sampled blood TCRbeta repertoires from subjects exposed to, actively infected with, or recovered from COVID-19. Sample metadata almost always included a de-identified subject ID, COVID-19 status, age in years and sex.

In the prospective study, participants were roughly 18 to 100 years old, resided in approximately 25 geographic areas of the United States, and were enrolled through a virtual design. Cohort assignment in the prospective study relied on participant-reported clinical history from a screening survey and a study questionnaire. Recovered participants in ImmuneRACE Cohort 3 were defined by two consecutive negative NP/OP PCR tests, clearance by a healthcare professional, or resolution of symptoms. Mobile phlebotomists in the prospective study collected whole blood, serum and a nasopharyngeal or oropharyngeal swab from every participant. Additional blood draws and questionnaires over an approximately 2-month period could optionally be provided by prospective study participants. Before DNA extraction, blood samples from the prospective study were shipped at room temperature or frozen. The CDR3 runs 11 residues from the cysteine to the phenylalanine. The kept DNA is CDR3 alone, 33 bases in frame from the first base. V is clipped by 5 bases and J by 8 bases, and the sequence between their germline boundaries is 9 bases long. Reading the germline V gene (reference sequence) gives CDR1 LNHDA and CDR2 SQIVND.

Study-wide conclusions, independent of this receptor: The quantity of clinical and demographic metadata differed by source and by participant and was supplied without curation.

The immunoSEQ Assay, a bias-controlled multiplex PCR, was used to amplify TCRbeta CDR3 regions from genomic DNA. On the study's bioinformatics: The number of nucleated cells in each sample was estimated by amplification of reference gene primers within the assay. To quantify the absolute abundance of each unique TCRbeta CDR3 rearrangement, sequence reads were collapsed and filtered. Productive Simpson clonality was computed per sample as the square root of Simpson's diversity index over productive rearrangements. TCRdb limited this immuneACCESS table to in-frame rearrangements with V and J called. A share of clones is missing; checked studies link under half to unresolved V genes, and the rest is unexplained. The DNA gave D and trimming, while V, J and clone size come from that table. The sample includes just over 350,000 clones, with about 88% observed a single time. About 2.7% of the sample is taken by the ten largest.

Recombination joined TRBV19 with TRBJ1-2; the D gene cannot be named for sure. Sequencing was done on a sample of PBMCs or T cells enriched from blood (not recorded which). The clonotype comes from a woman younger than 45 who had recovered from COVID-19. Read as DNA, the sequence is TGTGCCAGTAGTGATCTGAGGGGCTACACCTTC. Translation gives CASSDLRGYTF.